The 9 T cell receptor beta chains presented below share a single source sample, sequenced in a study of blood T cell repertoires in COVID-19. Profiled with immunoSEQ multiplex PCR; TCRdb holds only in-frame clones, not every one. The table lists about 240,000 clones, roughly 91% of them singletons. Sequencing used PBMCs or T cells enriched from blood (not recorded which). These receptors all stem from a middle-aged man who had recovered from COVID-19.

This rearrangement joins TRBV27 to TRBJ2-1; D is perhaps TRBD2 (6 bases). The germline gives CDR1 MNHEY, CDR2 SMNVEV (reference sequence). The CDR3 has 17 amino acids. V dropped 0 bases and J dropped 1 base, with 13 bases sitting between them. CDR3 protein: CASSLSYGRESYNEQFF. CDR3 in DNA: TGTGCCAGCAGTTTATCGTACGGGCGGGAATCCTACAATGAGCAGTTCTTC.

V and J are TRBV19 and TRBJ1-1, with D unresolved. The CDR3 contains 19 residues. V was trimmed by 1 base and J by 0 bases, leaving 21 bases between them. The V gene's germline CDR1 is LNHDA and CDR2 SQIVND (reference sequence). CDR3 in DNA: TGTGCCAGTAGTATAGGGACGGATGGTGGGAGAAGTTTGAACACTGAAGCTTTCTTT. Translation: CASSIGTDGGRSLNTEAFF.

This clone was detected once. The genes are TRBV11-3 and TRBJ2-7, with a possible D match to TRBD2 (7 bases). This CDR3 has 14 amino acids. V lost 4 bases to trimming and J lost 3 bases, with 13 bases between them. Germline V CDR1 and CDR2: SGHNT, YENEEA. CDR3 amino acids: CASSSGGGSYEQYF. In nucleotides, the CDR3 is TGTGCCAGCAGCTCCGGCGGGGGCAGCTACGAGCAGTACTTC.

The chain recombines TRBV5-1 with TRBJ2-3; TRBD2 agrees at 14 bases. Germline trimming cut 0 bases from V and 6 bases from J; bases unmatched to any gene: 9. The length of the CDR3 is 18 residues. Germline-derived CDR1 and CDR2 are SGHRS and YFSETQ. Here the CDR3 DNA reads TGCGCCAGCAGCTTGGCCGGGACTAGCGGGAGACCGGGGGATACGCAGTATTTT. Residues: CASSLAGTSGRPGDTQYF.

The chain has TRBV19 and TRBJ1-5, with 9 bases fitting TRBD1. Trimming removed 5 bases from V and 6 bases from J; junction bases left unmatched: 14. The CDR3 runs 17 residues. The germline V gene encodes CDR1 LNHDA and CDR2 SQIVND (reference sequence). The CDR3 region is CASSSLPGQGSFQPQHF. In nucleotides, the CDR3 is TGTGCCAGTAGTTCACTCCCGGGACAGGGATCTTTTCAGCCCCAGCATTTT. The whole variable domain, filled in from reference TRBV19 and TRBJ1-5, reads DGGITQSPKYLFRKEGQNVTLSCEQNLNHDAMYWYRQDPGQGLRLIYYSQIVNDFQKGDIAEGYSVSREKKESFPLTVTSAQKNPTAFYLCASSSLPGQGSFQPQHFGDGTRLSIL.

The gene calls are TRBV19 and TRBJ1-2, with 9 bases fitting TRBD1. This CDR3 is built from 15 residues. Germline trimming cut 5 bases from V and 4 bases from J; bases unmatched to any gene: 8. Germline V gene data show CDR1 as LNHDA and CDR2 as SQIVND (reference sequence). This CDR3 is CASSAAGTGSYGYTF. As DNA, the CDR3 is TGTGCCAGTAGTGCAGCCGGGACAGGGAGCTATGGCTACACCTTC.

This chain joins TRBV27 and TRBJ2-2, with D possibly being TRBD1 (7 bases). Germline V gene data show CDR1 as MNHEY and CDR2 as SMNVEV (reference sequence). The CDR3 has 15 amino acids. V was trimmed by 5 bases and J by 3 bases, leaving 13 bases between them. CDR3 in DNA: TGTGCCAGCAGTATGGAGGGGACAGACACCGGGGAGCTGTTTTTT. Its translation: CASSMEGTDTGELFF.

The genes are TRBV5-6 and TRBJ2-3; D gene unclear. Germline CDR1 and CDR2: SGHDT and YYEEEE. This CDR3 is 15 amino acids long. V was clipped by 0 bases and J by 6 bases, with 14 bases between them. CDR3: CASSLGIGATDTQYF. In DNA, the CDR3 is TGTGCCAGCAGCTTGGGAATAGGAGCCACGGATACGCAGTATTTT.

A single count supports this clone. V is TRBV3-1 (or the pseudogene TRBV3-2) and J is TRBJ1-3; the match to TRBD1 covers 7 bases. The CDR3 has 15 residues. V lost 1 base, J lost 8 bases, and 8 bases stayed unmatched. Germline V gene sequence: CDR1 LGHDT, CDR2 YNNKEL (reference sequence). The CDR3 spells CASSQGTGRSDTIYF. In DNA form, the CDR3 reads TGTGCCAGCAGCCAAGGGACAGGACGTTCGGACACCATATATTTT.